The clone carrying this TCR beta chain was detected ten times or more. Antigen unknown. V lost 6 bases and J 1 base, leaving 15 bases between the germline ends. This CDR3 contains 14 residues. Germline V gene lookup returns CDR1 SQVTM and CDR2 ANQGSEA. The TCRbeta library incorporated unique molecular identifiers. TCRdb processed the PCR reads anew with MiXCR; each CDR3 protein has one entry. The profile shows under 300,000 distinct CDR3 sequences, roughly 11% of them singletons. The data were taken from a study of T-cell reconstitution after alpha-beta-depleted transplantation in children. General study findings and limits: Hyperexpanded clones declined; after one year, newly produced T cells mostly supplied diversity.

The source is a male patient between 2 and 15 years old who had a stem cell transplant for chronic granulomatous disease, so the T cells may come from the graft donor. This chain uses TRBV29-1 with TRBJ1-1; D is perhaps TRBD1 (6 bases). The source was peripheral blood, collected 180 days after TCRalphabeta/CD19-depleted stem cell transplant. The CDR3 here is CSVSQGTGNTEAFF. DNA for the CDR3: TGCAGCGTCTCTCAGGGGACGGGGAACACTGAAGCTTTCTTT.